These 29 T cell receptor beta chains originate from one sample sequenced in a study of shared clonotypes between healthy human individuals. Clones were sequenced by immunoSEQ multiplex PCR, and TCRdb holds only the in-frame ones, with some missing. The table lists over a million clones, 98% to 99% of them singletons, with 0.36% in the top ten. The sequencing input was naive CD4+ T cells sorted from blood. Sample subset: CD45RA+ positively selected. The source is a man in his thirties or forties in good health.

As concerns this clone: Other DNA variants within this sample encode the same CDR3. The gene calls are TRBV5-1 and TRBJ2-2; 11 positions agree with TRBD2. This CDR3 is built from 15 residues. V gave up 2 bases and J gave up 6 bases; unmatched junction bases: 3. From germline, CDR1 is SGHRS and CDR2 YFSETQ. The CDR3 is CASSFLAGGAGELFF. Written as DNA, the CDR3 is TGCGCCAGCAGCTTTCTAGCGGGAGGCGCCGGGGAGCTGTTTTTT.

This chain links TRBV11-1 with TRBJ2-1; 7 bases match TRBD1. The CDR3 is made up of 16 amino acids. The V and J ends lost 1 base and 0 bases, in that order; junction bases with no gene match: 3. Germline V lookup: CDR1 SGHAT, CDR2 FQDESV (reference sequence). The CDR3 sequence: CASSLDQGDSYNEQFF. CDR3 DNA sequence: TGTGCCAGCAGCTTAGATCAGGGGGACTCCTACAATGAGCAGTTCTTC.

The gene calls are TRBV7-9 and TRBJ2-7, with D perhaps TRBD2 (5 bases). Germline V gene sequence: CDR1 SEHNR, CDR2 FQNEAQ (reference sequence). The V end lost 4 bases, the J end lost 0 bases, and 13 bases lay between the germline ends. CDR3 length equals 15 residues. The CDR3 protein is CASSSLVATSYEQYF. Written as DNA, the CDR3 is TGTGCCAGCAGCTCGTTGGTAGCGACCTCCTACGAGCAGTACTTC.

V usage is TRBV27 and J usage is TRBJ2-1; D call uncertain. CDR1 MNHEY and CDR2 SMNVEV come from the germline V gene (reference sequence). The CDR3 length is 14 residues. The V and J ends lost 3 bases and 0 bases respectively, with 6 bases between them. CDR3 coding DNA: TGTGCCAGCAGTTTTCAGAGCTCCTACAATGAGCAGTTCTTC. Amino acids: CASSFQSSYNEQFF.

J is TRBJ2-7 and V is TRBV7-6, with 8 positions matching TRBD1. Germline CDR1 reads SGHVS; CDR2 reads FNYEAQ. V dropped 1 base and J dropped 1; count of bases not matched to a gene: 3. CDR3 size: 15 residues. In nucleotides, the CDR3 is TGTGCCAGCAGCTTAGGACAGGGGAATTCCTACGAGCAGTACTTC. Translation gives CASSLGQGNSYEQYF.

The chain carries TRBV9 and TRBJ1-1, with 7 bases matching TRBD1. V dropped 4 bases and J dropped 6; count of bases not matched to a gene: 12. This CDR3 comprises 15 residues. From germline, CDR1 is SGDLS and CDR2 YYNGEE. CDR3 coding DNA: TGTGCCAGCAGCCCCACGACAGGGCCCCCTTCTGAAGCTTTCTTT. It is translated as CASSPTTGPPSEAFF.

The gene calls are TRBV5-5 and TRBJ2-5; TRBD1 is a possible D gene (6 bases). The length of the CDR3 is 14 residues. CDR1 SGHKS and CDR2 YYEKEE come from the germline V gene (reference sequence). V was clipped by 4 bases and J by 1 base, with 11 bases between them. CDR3 sequence reads: CASSKGHSQETQYF. The CDR3 nucleotides read TGTGCCAGCAGCAAGGGACACAGCCAAGAGACCCAGTACTTC.

The chain joins TRBV19 to TRBJ2-5; TRBD2 aligns across 14 bases. CDR1 and CDR2 (germline): LNHDA, SQIVND (reference sequence). The junction had 8 bases not matched to a gene; V was cut back by 3 bases and J by 5 bases. There are 17 residues in the CDR3. CDR3 amino acids: CASSIRGTSGSRETQYF. CDR3 nucleotides: TGTGCCAGTAGTATCCGGGGGACTAGCGGGAGTCGGGAGACCCAGTACTTC. The complete variable domain, with remaining parts taken from reference TRBV19 and TRBJ2-5, reads DGGITQSPKYLFRKEGQNVTLSCEQNLNHDAMYWYRQDPGQGLRLIYYSQIVNDFQKGDIAEGYSVSREKKESFPLTVTSAQKNPTAFYLCASSIRGTSGSRETQYFGPGTRLLVL.

This chain joins TRBV19 and TRBJ1-2; 10 nucleotides align to TRBD1. Germline CDR1 reads LNHDA; CDR2 reads SQIVND (reference sequence). There are 14 residues in the CDR3. V shed 4 bases, J shed 7 bases, and the junction held 6 bases outside the gene matches. CDR3 nucleotides: TGTGCCAGTAGTAACCGACAGGGGGCGCCTGGCTACACCTTC. Amino acid sequence: CASSNRQGAPGYTF.

This chain uses TRBV7-8 with TRBJ2-3; 10 bases are a match to TRBD2. The J segment lost 5 bases and the V segment lost 1 base, leaving 3 bases of the junction unmatched. Per germline, CDR1 SGHVS and CDR2 FQNEAQ. The CDR3 contains 15 residues. CDR3 residues: CASSLVRLAGDTQYF. DNA for the CDR3: TGTGCCAGCAGCTTAGTGAGACTAGCGGGAGATACGCAGTATTTT.

DNA of the CDR3: TGTGCCATCAGTGAGTCGAAAATCCGTTTTTCTTTACACAATGAGCAGTTCTTC. This codes for CAISESKIRFSLHNEQFF. This sequence joins TRBV10-3 and TRBJ2-1; D call uncertain. Germline-derived CDR1 and CDR2 are ENHRY and SYGVKD. V lost 0 bases to trimming and J lost 5 bases, with 20 bases between them. The CDR3 has 18 residues.

The chain recombines TRBV5-1 with TRBJ2-7; tentatively, D is TRBD1 (7 bases). The CDR3 loop spans 15 amino acids. CDR1 and CDR2 from the germline V gene are SGHRS and YFSETQ. V was shortened by 4 bases and J by 3 bases, with 17 bases between the two germline ends. The CDR3 DNA follows: TGCGCCAGCAGCCTCAGGGGGACGGACTACTACGAGCAGTACTTC. Its translation is CASSLRGTDYYEQYF.

The chain carries TRBV11-3 and TRBJ2-5, with TRBD1 matching 7 bases. V lost 5 bases and J lost 4; bases outside the gene matches: 4. Germline values: CDR1 SGHNT, CDR2 YENEEA. The CDR3 covers 13 residues. CDR3 region: CASSPRQGETQYF. The CDR3 coding sequence is TGTGCCAGCAGCCCAAGACAGGGAGAGACCCAGTACTTC.

Worth noting for this clone: Other nucleotide sequences in the sample specify the same CDR3. The V gene is TRBV6-1, the J gene TRBJ2-7, with D unclear. The V and J ends lost 2 bases and 3 bases respectively, with 8 bases between them. Germline values: CDR1 MNHNS, CDR2 SASEGT. This CDR3 contains 13 residues. Here the CDR3 DNA reads TGTGCCAGCAGTGAACGTGGGGACTACGAGCAGTACTTC. This codes for CASSERGDYEQYF.

J is TRBJ2-3 and V is TRBV9, with a tentative D call TRBD1 (5 bases). From germline, CDR1 is SGDLS and CDR2 YYNGEE. Trimming cost V 4 bases and J 3 bases, with 18 bases left between them. CDR3 length equals 16 residues. CDR3 in DNA: TGTGCCAGCAGCATGGGGAATGGGCAGGGTACAGATACGCAGTATTTT. Encoded protein: CASSMGNGQGTDTQYF.

In DNA form, the CDR3 reads TGTGCCAGCAGCCCCGACAGGGACTACGAGCAGTACTTC. Translation: CASSPDRDYEQYF. This chain connects TRBV5-6 to TRBJ2-7; TRBD1 matches 7 bases. Germline V CDR1 and CDR2: SGHDT, YYEEEE. The ends lost 4 bases at V and 3 bases at J; junction bases unmatched: 4. The CDR3 length is 13 residues.

The CDR3 here is CSVAEGYTF. In DNA form, the CDR3 reads TGCAGCGTGGCGGAAGGCTACACCTTC. This chain uses TRBV29-1 with TRBJ1-2; D gene uncertain. CDR1 SQVTM and CDR2 ANQGSEA come from the germline V gene. The ends were cut back, 6 bases at V and 8 bases at J, with 7 bases in the middle. The CDR3 length is 9 residues.

This clone came up once. The V gene is TRBV6-5, the J gene TRBJ2-7, with D maybe TRBD2 (6 bases). Germline V lookup: CDR1 MNHEY, CDR2 SVGAGI. The CDR3 spans 12 residues. V lost 6 bases, J lost 3 bases, and 9 bases lay in between. In DNA form, the CDR3 reads TGTGCCAGCAGCGGCGGGATCTACGAGCAGTACTTC. Translation gives CASSGGIYEQYF.

The chain links TRBV11-1 to TRBJ2-7, with 10 positions matching TRBD1. Germline assignment: CDR1 SGHAT and CDR2 FQDESV (reference sequence). This CDR3 spans 16 amino acids. V shed 1 base, J shed 3 bases, and the junction held 6 bases outside the gene matches. CDR3 in amino acids: CASSLETGGRHYEQYF. In DNA form, the CDR3 reads TGTGCCAGCAGCTTAGAGACAGGGGGCCGCCACTACGAGCAGTACTTC.

This clone was counted a single time. This chain uses TRBV7-2 with TRBJ2-1; TRBD2 might be the D (6 bases). The CDR3 runs 13 residues. From germline, CDR1 is SGHTA and CDR2 FQGNSA. V lost 1 base to trimming and J lost 6 bases, with 7 bases between them. CDR3 loop: CASSLVLANEQFF. CDR3 coding DNA: TGTGCCAGCAGCTTAGTACTAGCCAATGAGCAGTTCTTC.

As concerns this clone: Other DNA sequences in this sample translate to the same CDR3. The chain recombines TRBV18 with TRBJ2-7; D gene ambiguous. Germline CDR1 is KGHSH and CDR2 is LQKENI. Trimming left V 3 bases short and J 1 base short, with 7 bases between. This CDR3 contains 13 residues. CDR3 coding DNA: TGTGCCAGCTCACCCACAGTTTCCTACGAGCAGTACTTC. Translated: CASSPTVSYEQYF.

On this clone: This specimen includes other DNA sequences encoding the same CDR3. J is TRBJ2-7 and V is TRBV5-1, with 9 bases aligning to TRBD1. J lost 1 base, V lost 4 bases, and 6 bases had no gene match. The CDR3 is 15 amino acids. Germline-derived CDR1 and CDR2 are SGHRS and YFSETQ. The CDR3 here is CASSLTGGLSYEQYF. The CDR3 nucleotides are TGCGCCAGCAGCCTAACAGGGGGCCTATCCTACGAGCAGTACTTC.

This clone was seen only once. The chain carries TRBV5-1 and TRBJ2-4; D uncertain. Germline V gene lookup returns CDR1 SGHRS and CDR2 YFSETQ. Trimming removed 3 bases at V and 7 bases at J, with 17 bases between. CDR3 length: 15 amino acids. The DNA for the CDR3 is TGCGCCAGCAGCTCGTCTGGACCCCGCCGGAACATTCAGTACTTC. Translating gives CASSSSGPRRNIQYF.

The chain combines TRBV5-1 with TRBJ2-2, with a weak D call TRBD1 (5 bases). CDR1 and CDR2 from the germline V gene are SGHRS and YFSETQ. This CDR3 is 14 amino acids long. Trimming took 9 bases from V and 4 from J, leaving 16 bases between them. The CDR3 sequence is CATTRQGLTGELFF. CDR3 nucleotides: TGCGCCACCACTCGGCAGGGCCTCACCGGGGAGCTGTTTTTT.

The V call is TRBV7-8, the J call TRBJ2-3, with D maybe TRBD2 (5 bases). The CDR3 sequence is 15 residues long. V was trimmed by 0 bases and J by 1 base, leaving 8 bases between them. The germline gives CDR1 SGHVS, CDR2 FQNEAQ. The CDR3 DNA is TGTGCCAGCAGCTTAGCGCGGGCGGGCACAGATACGCAGTATTTT. Protein product: CASSLARAGTDTQYF.

The chain is built from TRBV5-1 and TRBJ1-1; a weak D match, TRBD1 (6 bases). V was shortened by 3 bases and J by 11 bases, with 20 bases between the two germline ends. This CDR3 is built from 14 residues. Germline CDR1 SGHRS, CDR2 YFSETQ. CDR3 DNA sequence: TGCGCCAGCAGCTGGGTTACAGGGACCGTCGTTGCTTTCTTT. This codes for CASSWVTGTVVAFF.

This clone was picked up one time. The CDR3 bases are TGTGCCAGCAGCTTAGATGAAGGCAGCTCCTACGAGCAGTACTTC. It yields the protein CASSLDEGSSYEQYF. This chain joins TRBV7-6 and TRBJ2-7; D not resolved. Germline V gene lookup returns CDR1 SGHVS and CDR2 FNYEAQ. The CDR3 is made up of 15 amino acids. V was pared by 1 base and J by 0 bases, with 10 bases between.

The genes are TRBV19 and TRBJ2-2; D possibly matches TRBD1 or TRBD2 (6 bases each). The CDR3 runs 11 residues. The V gene's germline CDR1 is LNHDA and CDR2 SQIVND (reference sequence). V shed 8 bases and J shed 8 bases, with 9 bases lying between them. The CDR3 here is CASGGQGELFF. The CDR3 DNA sequence: TGTGCCAGTGGGGGGCAAGGGGAGCTGTTTTTT. Looking up the rest from reference TRBV19 and TRBJ2-2 gives the full variable domain: DGGITQSPKYLFRKEGQNVTLSCEQNLNHDAMYWYRQDPGQGLRLIYYSQIVNDFQKGDIAEGYSVSREKKESFPLTVTSAQKNPTAFYLCASGGQGELFFGEGSRLTVL.

The chain combines TRBV11-2 with TRBJ2-7; D gene ambiguous. V was cut by 4 bases and J by 5 bases, with 12 bases left in between. Germline V gene data show CDR1 as SGHAT and CDR2 as FQNNGV. This CDR3 is built from 13 residues. The CDR3 is CASSSPKFNEQYF. The CDR3 DNA sequence: TGTGCCAGCAGCTCTCCGAAGTTCAACGAGCAGTACTTC.